The text below deals with one T cell receptor beta chain. Its antigen is not known. These data are taken from a study of follicular helper T cells after annual influenza vaccination. Germline V gene data show CDR1 as SGHAT and CDR2 as FQNNGV. This CDR3 contains 14 residues. V was trimmed by 0 bases and J by 1 base, leaving 5 bases between them. The study, taken as a whole, reports: Undersampling of the much larger non-cTfh compartments could not be excluded for influenza clone enrichment.

Produced via immunoSEQ multiplex PCR; TCRdb's table is partial and in-frame only. The sample records over 12,000 clones, about 83% being singletons. Time point here: 2014-2015 season, pre-vaccination. The source was CXCR5- memory CD4+ T cells sorted from blood, collected on the day of influenza vaccination. The source of this sequence is an adult who received the influenza vaccine. The gene calls are TRBV11-2 and TRBJ2-3; D remains unclear. The CDR3 region is CASSLDYGTDTQYF. Written as DNA, the CDR3 is TGTGCCAGCAGCTTAGACTATGGCACAGATACGCAGTATTTT.